The 27 T cell receptor beta chains given below trace back to one sample, sequenced in a study of shared clonotypes between healthy human individuals. Naive CD8 isolation took CD45RO-negative cells positively selected for CCR7 and excluded terminally differentiated effector memory CD45RA+ cells. Using immunoSEQ multiplex PCR, the repertoire was profiled, and TCRdb retains in-frame clones only, with some absent. This sample has a few million clones, with 85% to 95% found just once. Sequencing was done on a sample of naive CD8+ T cells from PBMCs. Receptor source: a man between 18 and 35 years old in good health. Some clones in this sample may be carry-over from other donors' samples.

This chain uses TRBV10-3 with TRBJ2-7; TRBD2 aligns across 9 bases. The junction had 6 bases not matched to a gene; V was cut back by 7 bases and J by 2 bases. The germline V gene has CDR1 ENHRY and CDR2 SYGVKD. The CDR3 is made up of 14 amino acids. The DNA of the CDR3 is TGTGCCATCACAGAGACTAGCGGAACCTACGAGCAGTACTTC. This codes for CAITETSGTYEQYF.

The chain recombines TRBV7-9 with TRBJ1-1; 7 bases map to TRBD1. Per germline, CDR1 SEHNR and CDR2 FQNEAQ (reference sequence). The V and J ends lost 4 bases and 13 bases, in that order; junction bases with no gene match: 18. The CDR3 consists of 15 residues. The chain's CDR3 is CASSSYADRVGKVFF. The CDR3 nucleotides read TGTGCCAGCAGCTCTTACGCAGACAGGGTAGGGAAAGTTTTCTTT.

This clone was found a few times. The gene calls are TRBV27 and TRBJ1-5, with D perhaps TRBD1 (6 bases). CDR3 size: 16 residues. CDR1 and CDR2 (germline): MNHEY, SMNVEV (reference sequence). V was cut by 2 bases and J by 5 bases, with 16 bases left in between. CDR3 DNA: TGTGCCAGCAGTTTAAGGGGGGCTAGAAGGGATCAGCCCCAGCATTTT. As protein: CASSLRGARRDQPQHF.

The chain employs TRBV7-3 and TRBJ2-7; D gene ambiguous. The CDR3 consists of 14 residues. V was clipped by 1 base and J by 5 bases, with 12 bases between them. From germline, CDR1 is SGHTA and CDR2 FQGTGA. CDR3 bases: TGTGCCAGCAGCTTAATAGGACCCACGGACGAGCAGTACTTC. This translates into CASSLIGPTDEQYF.

This sequence joins TRBV11-2 and TRBJ1-1, with D unresolved. Germline V gene data show CDR1 as SGHAT and CDR2 as FQNNGV. The CDR3 loop spans 15 amino acids. Trimming removed 4 bases from V and 6 bases from J, with 18 bases in between. CDR3 in DNA: TGTGCCAGCAGCTCCTCTCCGGGAGGGCGCGCTGAAGCTTTCTTT. Translating it yields CASSSSPGGRAEAFF.

The chain has TRBV5-4 and TRBJ1-1, with 7 bases lining up with TRBD1. This CDR3 contains 14 residues. Unmatched junction bases numbered 2, after V lost 1 base and J lost 2 bases. Germline V gene lookup returns CDR1 SGHNT and CDR2 YYREEE (reference sequence). The DNA of the CDR3 is TGTGCCAGCAGCTTGAAGGGGGCCAACACTGAAGCTTTCTTT. It is translated as CASSLKGANTEAFF.

The chain couples TRBV30 to TRBJ2-1; the match to TRBD2 covers 8 bases. Per the germline V gene, CDR1 is GTSNPN and CDR2 is SVGIG (reference sequence). The CDR3 length is 14 residues. V was pared by 0 bases and J by 7 bases, with 5 bases of the junction left unmatched. The CDR3 region is CAWSVAGAVNEQFF. The CDR3 DNA is TGTGCCTGGAGTGTAGCGGGAGCCGTGAATGAGCAGTTCTTC.

V gene TRBV7-6 combines with J gene TRBJ2-1; TRBD2 aligns across 7 bases. This CDR3 has 18 residues. Trimming took 1 base from V and 4 from J; bases not matched to a gene: 13. Germline V gene lookup returns CDR1 SGHVS and CDR2 FNYEAQ. The CDR3 region is CASSLGVGGSPLYNEQFF. Written as DNA, the CDR3 is TGTGCCAGCAGCTTAGGGGTGGGCGGGAGCCCCTTATACAATGAGCAGTTCTTC.

V usage is TRBV5-4 and J usage is TRBJ1-1; the D gene is possibly TRBD1 (5 bases). With 3 bases removed from V and 0 bases from J, the gap between germline ends came to 15 bases. Germline CDR1 reads SGHNT; CDR2 reads YYREEE (reference sequence). CDR3 length: 16 amino acids. CDR3 residues: CASSWDPEGMNTEAFF. DNA of the CDR3: TGTGCCAGCAGCTGGGACCCAGAGGGCATGAACACTGAAGCTTTCTTT.

About this clone: The same CDR3 is also encoded by other DNA sequences in this sample. This chain uses TRBV13 with TRBJ2-3, with unresolved D. V lost 5 bases and J lost 3, with 6 bases in between. The CDR3 spans 12 residues. Germline V gene sequence: CDR1 PRHDT, CDR2 FYEKMQ (reference sequence). CDR3 amino acids: CASSPGTDTQYF. CDR3 in DNA: TGTGCCAGCAGCCCCGGGACAGATACGCAGTATTTT.

The chain is built from TRBV27 and TRBJ2-7, with D possibly matching TRBD1 (5 bases). This CDR3 contains 13 residues. Germline-derived CDR1 and CDR2 are MNHEY and SMNVEV (reference sequence). Trimming left V 5 bases short and J 4 bases short, with 12 bases between. This CDR3 reads CASSLISGYEQYF. CDR3 sequence (DNA): TGTGCCAGCAGTCTTATCTCAGGGTACGAGCAGTACTTC.

J is TRBJ2-5 and V is TRBV11-1; D call uncertain. The end of the DNA aligns better with TRBJ2-7, so the J call may be wrong. This CDR3 region has 15 residues. Germline CDR1 and CDR2: SGHAT and FQDESV (reference sequence). The CDR3: CASSLAFGYLYEQYF. Written as DNA, the CDR3 is TGTGCCAGCAGCTTAGCGTTTGGCTACCTGTACGAGCAGTACTTC.

The rearrangement uses TRBV4-2 and TRBJ1-5, with a tentative D call TRBD1 (5 bases). Trimming shortened V by 4 bases and J by 1 base, and 14 bases separated the two germline ends. The CDR3 covers 16 residues. Germline V gene lookup returns CDR1 LGHNA and CDR2 YNFKEQ. This CDR3 reads CASSPFGGGSNQPQHF. The DNA for the CDR3 is TGTGCCAGCAGCCCCTTTGGCGGGGGGAGCAATCAGCCCCAGCATTTT.

V gene TRBV4-2 combines with J gene TRBJ1-5; the D gene is possibly TRBD1 (6 bases). Germline V lookup: CDR1 LGHNA, CDR2 YNFKEQ. The CDR3 sequence is 16 residues long. Trimming removed 0 bases at V and 3 bases at J, with 12 bases between. The CDR3 sequence is CASSQDRGAVNQPQHF. The CDR3 DNA sequence: TGTGCCAGCAGCCAAGATCGGGGGGCTGTCAATCAGCCCCAGCATTTT.

The rearrangement uses TRBV28 and TRBJ2-3; D might be TRBD2 (5 bases). The V gene's germline CDR1 is MDHEN and CDR2 SYDVKM. CDR3 length: 16 residues. Deletions cut 5 bases from V and 1 base from J, with 16 bases between. CDR3 in DNA: TGTGCCAGCAGTACCTCGGAAGAGGGAGGCACAGATACGCAGTATTTT. Its translation: CASSTSEEGGTDTQYF.

The chain uses TRBV7-9 and TRBJ2-1; 10 bases align to TRBD2. The CDR3 contains 16 residues. Germline V gene sequence: CDR1 SEHNR, CDR2 FQNEAQ (reference sequence). The junction had 11 bases not matched to a gene; V was cut back by 5 bases and J by 7 bases. In nucleotides, the CDR3 is TGTGCCAGCAGCAAACTAGCGGGAAAGTCTAATAATGAGCAGTTCTTC. Translating gives CASSKLAGKSNNEQFF.

Here the CDR3 reads CASRTGTETQYF. CDR3 coding DNA: TGTGCCAGCCGGACAGGGACGGAGACCCAGTACTTC. This sequence joins TRBV7-8 and TRBJ2-5, with TRBD1 matching over 8 bases. The CDR3 consists of 12 residues. The V gene's germline CDR1 is SGHVS and CDR2 FQNEAQ. V lost 8 bases to trimming and J lost 5 bases; unmatched junction nucleotides: 4.

In regard to this clone: In the same sample, other DNA sequences code for this CDR3. The chain combines TRBV19 with TRBJ2-7; tentatively, D is TRBD2 (6 bases). The CDR3 length is 15 residues. The V end was cut by 3 bases, the J end by 2 bases, with 14 bases between. From germline, CDR1 is LNHDA and CDR2 SQIVND (reference sequence). The CDR3 protein is CASSILPSEAYEQYF. In nucleotides, the CDR3 is TGTGCCAGTAGTATCCTCCCTAGCGAAGCCTACGAGCAGTACTTC.

Concerning this clone: Within the sample, other DNA sequences also encode this same CDR3. The genes are TRBV27 and TRBJ2-7; D gene ambiguous. Germline CDR1 is MNHEY and CDR2 is SMNVEV (reference sequence). With 2 bases removed from V and 2 bases from J, the gap between germline ends came to 10 bases. CDR3 length: 14 amino acids. CDR3 sequence reads: CASSLGQLPYEQYF. The CDR3 DNA reads TGTGCCAGCAGTTTAGGGCAGCTACCCTACGAGCAGTACTTC.

This clone came up a few times. The J gene is TRBJ1-1, the V gene TRBV29-1, with unresolved D. The length of the CDR3 is 10 residues. CDR1 and CDR2 (germline): SQVTM, ANQGSEA. Deletions cut 4 bases from V and 7 bases from J, with 7 bases between. The CDR3, as DNA: TGCAGCGTTGGGTACCGTGAAGCTTTCTTT. It codes for CSVGYREAFF.

J is TRBJ1-1 and V is TRBV7-6; 7 bases match TRBD1. The CDR3 contains 16 residues. The germline V gene has CDR1 SGHVS and CDR2 FNYEAQ. The ends lost 3 bases at V and 5 bases at J; junction bases unmatched: 12. The CDR3 sequence: CASSLRQGYLETEAFF. In DNA, the CDR3 is TGTGCCAGCAGCTTGCGACAGGGTTATCTAGAAACTGAAGCTTTCTTT. Full variable domain (remainder filled in from reference TRBV7-6 and TRBJ1-1): GAGVSQSPRYKVTKRGQDVALRCDPISGHVSLYWYRQALGQGPEFLTYFNYEAQQDKSGLPNDRFSAERPEGSISTLTIQRTEQRDSAMYRCASSLRQGYLETEAFFGQGTRLTVV.

This clone was seen a single time. This sequence joins TRBV27 and TRBJ2-3, with 8 bases that match TRBD2. Germline values: CDR1 MNHEY, CDR2 SMNVEV (reference sequence). The V segment lost 5 bases and the J segment 0 bases; nucleotides outside the gene matches: 7. This CDR3 comprises 16 residues. CDR3 bases: TGTGCCAGCAGTAAACTACTAGCGGCTAGCACAGATACGCAGTATTTT. Amino acid sequence: CASSKLLAASTDTQYF.

The J gene is TRBJ1-4, the V gene TRBV9, with 7 bases fitting TRBD1. The CDR3 length is 15 residues. The germline V gene has CDR1 SGDLS and CDR2 YYNGEE. J was trimmed by 5 bases and V by 3 bases; bases with no gene match: 7. CDR3 sequence: CASSAEQGPNEKLFF. The CDR3 DNA is TGTGCCAGCAGCGCGGAACAGGGGCCAAATGAAAAACTGTTTTTT.

The J gene is TRBJ1-4, the V gene TRBV15; D remains ambiguous. Germline lookup yields CDR1 LNHNV and CDR2 YYDKDF (reference sequence). V lost 5 bases and J lost 1, with 5 bases in between. The CDR3 sequence is 13 residues long. DNA for the CDR3: TGTGCCACCAGCTCGCGAACTAATGAAAAACTGTTTTTT. Its protein is CATSSRTNEKLFF.

The chain carries TRBV27 and TRBJ1-5; D uncertain. V was trimmed by 6 bases and J by 4 bases, leaving 10 bases between them. The CDR3 loop spans 13 amino acids. The germline V gene has CDR1 MNHEY and CDR2 SMNVEV (reference sequence). The CDR3 sequence is CASSRMSNQPQHF. The DNA of the CDR3 is TGTGCCAGCAGCCGGATGTCTAATCAGCCCCAGCATTTT.

On this clone: A much larger clone lies one base from this, so it may be a read error. The rearrangement links TRBV25-1 to TRBJ2-5; no definite D call. The DNA end favors TRBJ2-7, so the J call may be wrong. CDR1 is MGHDK, CDR2 SYGVNS, per germline. The CDR3 length is 11 residues. The CDR3 sequence: CASSDIYEQYF. In DNA, the CDR3 is TGTGCCAGCAGTGACATCTACGAGCAGTACTTC.

Worth noting for this clone: Other nucleotide sequences in the sample specify the same CDR3. The chain joins TRBV28 to TRBJ1-2, with TRBD1 matching 9 bases. This CDR3 is 14 amino acids long. The junction had 7 bases not matched to a gene; V was cut back by 5 bases and J by 6 bases. Germline lookup yields CDR1 MDHEN and CDR2 SYDVKM. The DNA for the CDR3 is TGTGCCAGCAGTCCTCCTCGGACAGGGGATGGCTACACCTTC. As protein: CASSPPRTGDGYTF.